The clone carrying this T cell receptor beta chain has more than one count but fewer than ten. Its antigen remains unidentified. This specimen belongs to a study of beta chain features in type 1 diabetes. The study, taken as a whole, reports: Moderately but significantly shorter TCRB CDR3s were found in Type 1 diabetes patients in all four CD4+ subsets. A potential influence of HLA type upon TCRB rearrangement remained unresolved herein.

The sequenced template was cDNA made from the entire isolated RNA. Naive, central memory and regulatory T cell samples came to a mean of around 3.5 million reads. Profiled with immunoSEQ multiplex PCR; TCRdb holds only in-frame clones, not every one. Among about 280,000 clones, 15% were seen once, and the ten largest hold about 0.014%. Via CD45RO/CCR7/CD25/CD127/CD95/CD27, cells of the CD4+ naive, central memory, regulatory and stem cell-like memory subsets were sorted. Sorted cells reached over 95% purity in every population. The clonotype was recovered from a man aged 18-30 years with type 1 diabetes. The sequenced sample was naive CD4+ T cells from blood.

The CDR3 DNA is TGCAGCGGTAGACAGGGGGCAGGTGAAAAACTGTTTTTT. Translating it yields CSGRQGAGEKLFF. The rearrangement links TRBV29-1 to TRBJ1-4; 10 bases are a match to TRBD1. The CDR3 loop spans 13 amino acids. V lost 7 bases, J lost 7 bases, and 6 bases stayed unmatched. Germline-derived CDR1 and CDR2 are SQVTM and ANQGSEA.